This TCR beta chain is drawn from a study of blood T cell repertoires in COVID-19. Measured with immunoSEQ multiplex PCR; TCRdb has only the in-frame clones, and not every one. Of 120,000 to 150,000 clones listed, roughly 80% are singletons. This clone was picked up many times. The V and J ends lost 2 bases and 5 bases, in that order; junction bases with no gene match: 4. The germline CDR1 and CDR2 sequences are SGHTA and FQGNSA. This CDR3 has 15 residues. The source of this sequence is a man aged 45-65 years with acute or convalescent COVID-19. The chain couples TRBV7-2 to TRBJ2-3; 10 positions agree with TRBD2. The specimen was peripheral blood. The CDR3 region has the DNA TGTGCCAGCAGCTTACGGACTAGCGGAGGAGATACGCAGTATTTT. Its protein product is CASSLRTSGGDTQYF.